The 23 T cell receptor beta chains below all came from one sample that was sequenced in a study of CD8+CD57+ T cells in acquired aplastic anemia. Both TCR beta VDJ combination and CDR3 sequence profiling were carried out. Genomic DNA was the template for this profiling. Each CDR3 protein gets one entry after TCRdb re-called the reads with MiXCR. The sample yields 350,000 to 450,000 distinct CDR3 sequences, under 80% seen once. Sequences were obtained from sorted CD4+, CD8+, or CD8+CD57+ T cells (not recorded which) from PBMCs. The source is a human donor in good health, serving as a control.

The chain couples TRBV25-1 to TRBJ1-2; a weak D match, TRBD1 (5 bases). Germline values: CDR1 MGHDK, CDR2 SYGVNS. The CDR3 is made up of 12 amino acids. V was trimmed by 4 bases and J by 11 bases, leaving 14 bases between them. In DNA, the CDR3 is TGTGCCAGCAGTGTAGGGGATCAGGAGTACACCTTC. It is translated as CASSVGDQEYTF.

The V gene is TRBV7-2, the J gene TRBJ2-7; 8 bases are a match to TRBD1. The J segment lost 6 bases and the V segment lost 8 bases, leaving 15 bases of the junction unmatched. CDR1 SGHTA and CDR2 FQGNSA come from the germline V gene. CDR3 length: 15 amino acids. The CDR3 here is CASRSDRVSGGEQYF. The CDR3 region has the DNA TGTGCCAGCCGCTCGGACAGGGTGTCGGGTGGCGAGCAGTACTTC.

Concerning this clonotype itself: A junction end diverges from the germline sequence, so it may reflect a read error. V and J are TRBV7-2 and TRBJ1-5; possible D gene TRBD1, 5 bases. Per germline, CDR1 SGHTA and CDR2 FQGNSA. The CDR3 is 15 residues long. The CDR3 DNA is TGTGCCAGCAGCTCGATAACAGGCCCTGGGGAGCCGCAGCATTTT. Its translation: CASSSITGPGEPQHF.

This chain links TRBV7-2 with TRBJ2-3; D possibly corresponds to TRBD1 (6 bases). Germline values: CDR1 SGHTA, CDR2 FQGNSA. CDR3 size: 17 residues. Between the trimmed V and J ends, which lost 5 bases and 8 bases, there was a span of 26 bases. The CDR3 here is CASSPTQGTASPLTQYF. In DNA, the CDR3 is TGTGCCAGCAGCCCGACCCAGGGGACGGCTTCACCCCTTACGCAGTATTTT.

The chain is built from TRBV24-1 and TRBJ2-5; D unresolved. With 5 bases removed from V and 4 bases from J, the gap between germline ends came to 10 bases. The CDR3 extends over 13 amino acids. Germline V CDR1 and CDR2: KGHDR, SFDVKD. The CDR3 DNA sequence: TGTGCCACCAGTGCGGTCTGGGGAGAGACCCAGTACTTC. The encoded protein is CATSAVWGETQYF.

The table lists this clonotype with a count of one. The conserved phenylalanine or tryptophan is not found at the CDR3 terminus, so this likely reflects a read error. The DNA is left out, because the CDR3 cannot be placed on it with certainty; the CDR3 is given as TCRdb lists it. This rearrangement joins TRBV7-7 to TRBJ2-7. The CDR3 region is 13 residues in length, termini included. Germline CDR1 and CDR2: SSHAT and FNYEAQ (reference sequence). This CDR3 reads CASSLVLTYQQTQ.

The chain employs TRBV7-9 and TRBJ1-5; D uncertain. This CDR3 comprises 13 residues. Trimming stripped 7 bases from V and 5 bases from J, with 12 bases between. The germline gives CDR1 SEHNR, CDR2 FQNEAQ (reference sequence). The CDR3 sequence is CASTGPFYQPQHF. The CDR3 DNA reads as TGTGCCAGCACCGGACCCTTCTATCAGCCCCAGCATTTT.

V and J are TRBV6-4 and TRBJ2-1, with D uncertain. Germline assignment: CDR1 MRHNA and CDR2 SNTAGT. Trimming left V 7 bases short and J 6 bases short, with 13 bases between. The CDR3 has 13 amino acids. CDR3 DNA sequence: TGTGCCAGCACCGATTTGGTGAGCAATGAGCAGTTCTTC. This sequence encodes CASTDLVSNEQFF.

This clonotype was picked up many times. The rearrangement joins TRBV20-1 to TRBJ2-1, with 11 bases matching TRBD2. This CDR3 region has 15 residues. J was trimmed by 10 bases and V by 3 bases; bases with no gene match: 11. CDR1 and CDR2 from the germline V gene are DFQATT and SNEGSKA (reference sequence). CDR3 bases: TGCAGTGCTAGCTCCCTAGCGGGGGGCCGTGGGGAGCAGTTCTTC. This sequence encodes CSASSLAGGRGEQFF.

This clonotype showed up many times. The rearrangement uses TRBV7-9 and TRBJ2-3; 9 bases fit TRBD2. The J segment lost 1 base and the V segment lost 4 bases, leaving 3 bases of the junction unmatched. Germline V gives CDR1 SEHNR, CDR2 FQNEAQ (reference sequence). CDR3 length equals 15 residues. The CDR3 here is CASSWASGGTDTQYF. Here the CDR3 DNA reads TGTGCCAGCAGCTGGGCTAGCGGGGGCACAGATACGCAGTATTTT.

The J gene is TRBJ1-6, the V gene TRBV7-2; D uncertain. Germline V lookup: CDR1 SGHTA, CDR2 FQGNSA. Deletions cut 3 bases from V and 18 bases from J, with 24 bases between. The CDR3 spans 15 residues. CDR3 region: CASSFSISDQYFRHF. CDR3 nucleotides: TGTGCCAGCAGCTTCTCTATCTCCGACCAGTACTTCCGCCACTTT. Looking up the rest from reference TRBV7-2 and TRBJ1-6 gives the full variable domain: GAGVSQSPSNKVTEKGKDVELRCDPISGHTALYWYRQSLGQGLEFLIYFQGNSAPDKSGLPSDRFSAERTGGSVSTLTIQRTQQEDSAVYLCASSFSISDQYFRHFGNGTRLTVT.

The chain couples TRBV5-4 to TRBJ1-2; the match to TRBD1 covers 8 bases. CDR3 length: 16 amino acids. Germline CDR1 reads SGHNT; CDR2 reads YYREEE (reference sequence). The V and J ends lost 1 base and 4 bases, in that order; junction bases with no gene match: 9. CDR3 sequence (DNA): TGTGCCAGCAGCTTGCCGACAGGGGCGAGAAGCTATGGCTACACCTTC. Its translation is CASSLPTGARSYGYTF. The complete variable domain, with remaining parts taken from reference TRBV5-4 and TRBJ1-2, reads ETGVTQSPTHLIKTRGQQVTLRCSSQSGHNTVSWYQQALGQGPQFIFQYYREEENGRGNFPPRFSGLQFPNYSSELNVNALELDDSALYLCASSLPTGARSYGYTFGSGTRLTVV.

A note on this clonotype: A much larger clonotype is one base distant, so this may be a read error. The rearrangement links TRBV6-5 to TRBJ1-1; the D is unclear. This CDR3 has 13 amino acids. The ends were cut back, 8 bases at V and 4 bases at J, with 14 bases in the middle. Germline CDR1 MNHEY, CDR2 SVGAGI. The CDR3 reads CASSRGGSTEAFF. CDR3 coding DNA: TGTGCCAGCTCCCGGGGAGGGAGCACTGAAGCTTTCTTT.

This clonotype appeared many times. The chain couples TRBV15 to TRBJ2-6; TRBD1 aligns across 7 bases. This CDR3 has 15 residues. Per germline, CDR1 LNHNV and CDR2 YYDKDF (reference sequence). J gave up 2 bases and V 2 bases, and 0 bases lay outside the gene matches. Written as DNA, the CDR3 is TGTGCCACCAGCAGACAGGGGGCTGGGGCCAACGTCCTGACTTTC. Amino acid sequence: CATSRQGAGANVLTF.

This clonotype came up many times. The chain couples TRBV7-8 to TRBJ1-2, with TRBD1 as a possible D gene (5 bases). The CDR3 is 14 amino acids. The V end lost 3 bases, the J end lost 5 bases, and 13 bases lay between the germline ends. CDR1 is SGHVS, CDR2 FQNEAQ, per germline. The CDR3 DNA is TGTGCCAGCAGCTTTGATAGGGACGGGTATGGCTACACCTTC. Translation gives CASSFDRDGYGYTF.

This clonotype was observed a few times. One base away lies a much larger clone, so this may be a sequencing read error. V is TRBV5-1 and J is TRBJ2-1, with D perhaps assigned TRBD1 or TRBD2 (5 bases each). The CDR3 sequence is 13 residues long. CDR1 and CDR2 (germline): SGHRS, YFSETQ. V dropped 3 bases and J dropped 6 bases, with 10 bases sitting between them. CDR3 sequence: CASSSGTINEQFF. CDR3 DNA sequence: TGCGCCAGCAGCTCCGGGACGATCAATGAGCAGTTCTTC.

The table lists this clonotype with a few counts. The chain links TRBV19 to TRBJ1-5; 10 positions match TRBD1. This CDR3 region has 15 residues. V was pared by 7 bases and J by 7 bases, with 10 bases of the junction left unmatched. Germline V gives CDR1 LNHDA, CDR2 SQIVND (reference sequence). The CDR3 nucleotides are TGTGCCAGTACCGTAGGGGACAGGGGTTACCAGCCCCAGCATTTT. Its translation is CASTVGDRGYQPQHF.

The J gene is TRBJ2-7, the V gene TRBV7-3; D is uncertain. The CDR3 spans 15 residues. The germline gives CDR1 SGHTA, CDR2 FQGTGA. Trimming took 5 bases from V and 13 from J, leaving 27 bases between them. CDR3 amino acids: CASSQSEVGRSSPYF. DNA of the CDR3: TGTGCCAGCAGCCAATCCGAGGTAGGGCGTTCTTCACCCTACTTC.

This clonotype is a singleton in its sample. This CDR3 fails to terminate in the conserved phenylalanine or tryptophan, so it likely reflects a read error. The limits of the CDR3 on the DNA are not certain, so only TCRdb's listed CDR3 is given. CDR3 region: CASIRDQPGDEQFFGP. The rearrangement uses TRBV2 and TRBJ2-5; TRBD2, as called in the table, went unchecked against the DNA. From germline, CDR1 is SNHLY and CDR2 FYNNEI. Including both end residues, the CDR3 is 16 amino acids long.

This clonotype was found a few times. The rearrangement joins TRBV7-9 to TRBJ2-1, with D hard to call. The CDR3 loop spans 14 amino acids. Per germline, CDR1 SEHNR and CDR2 FQNEAQ (reference sequence). V was trimmed by 3 bases and J by 0 bases, leaving 6 bases between them. The CDR3 sequence is CASSFPVSYNEQFF. The CDR3 DNA follows: TGTGCCAGCAGCTTCCCCGTCTCCTACAATGAGCAGTTCTTC. Using reference TRBV7-9 and TRBJ2-1 for the parts outside the CDR3, the full variable domain is DTGVSQNPRHKITKRGQNVTFRCDPISEHNRLYWYRQTLGQGPEFLTYFQNEAQLEKSRLLSDRFSAERPKGSFSTLEIQRTEQGDSAMYLCASSFPVSYNEQFFGPGTRLTVL.

This clonotype was recorded once. An end of the junction differs from the germline gene, which may be a read error. The gene calls are TRBV19 and TRBJ2-7; TRBD1 matches at 8 bases. Looked up from germline, CDR1 is LNHDA and CDR2 is SQIVND (reference sequence). This CDR3 spans 15 amino acids. The CDR3: CASSLTGVCTDAQYF. CDR3 nucleotide sequence: TGTGCCAGCAGCTTGACAGGGGTGTGCACAGACGCGCAGTATTTC. The full variable domain, rest sourced from reference TRBV19 and TRBJ2-7, is DGGITQSPKYLFRKEGQNVTLSCEQNLNHDAMYWYRQDPGQGLRLIYYSQIVNDFQKGDIAEGYSVSREKKESFPLTVTSAQKNPTAFYLCASSLTGVCTDAQYFGPGTRLTVT.

This clonotype was seen ten or more times. CDR3: CASSPSWAGVYGYTF. The CDR3 DNA reads as TGTGCCAGCAGCCCCTCCTGGGCAGGAGTCTATGGCTACACCTTC. This rearrangement joins TRBV3-1 to TRBJ1-2; unclear D gene. This CDR3 has 15 residues. Germline CDR1 and CDR2: LGHDT and YNNKEL (reference sequence). Trimming took 4 bases from V and 4 from J, leaving 16 bases between them.

The V and J genes are TRBV12-3 or TRBV12-4 and TRBJ1-2; weak D call: TRBD1 (5 bases). Trimming took off 3 bases at V and 4 bases at J, with 9 bases between the two ends. CDR3 length: 13 residues. The CDR3 DNA sequence: TGTGCCAGCAGTTTTTTGACAGCCTATGGCTACACCTTC. As protein: CASSFLTAYGYTF.